These 14 T cell receptor beta chains were sequenced from one sample in a study of cytomegalovirus exposure and HLA in healthy donors. Sequenced by immunoSEQ multiplex PCR; TCRdb stores in-frame clones only, minus some. The sample records roughly 130,000 clones, 80% to 90% being singletons. The sample comprised PBMCs. The receptors were gathered from a young man in good health and CMV-seronegative.

The gene calls are TRBV27 and TRBJ2-7; TRBD2 matches at 13 bases. The CDR3 has 15 residues. Germline loops: CDR1 MNHEY, CDR2 SMNVEV (reference sequence). V lost 4 bases, J lost 6 bases, and 6 bases stayed unmatched. DNA of the CDR3: TGTGCCAGCAGTTACCGACTAGCGGGAGGTTTCGAGCAGTACTTC. Protein sequence: CASSYRLAGGFEQYF.

This clone has just a few counts. The chain employs TRBV19 and TRBJ2-5, with TRBD2 matching 7 bases. Per germline, CDR1 LNHDA and CDR2 SQIVND (reference sequence). The V gene end was trimmed by 3 bases and the J gene end by 3 bases; junction bases not matched to a gene: 1. CDR3 length: 13 amino acids. CDR3 nucleotide sequence: TGTGCCAGTAGTATTCGGGGGGAAGAGACCCAGTACTTC. Protein sequence: CASSIRGEETQYF.

The rearrangement uses TRBV25-1 and TRBJ2-1; TRBD2 is a possible D gene (6 bases). The germline V gene encodes CDR1 MGHDK and CDR2 SYGVNS. Between the trimmed V and J ends, which lost 2 bases and 7 bases, there was a span of 24 bases. CDR3 length: 18 amino acids. The CDR3 loop is CASSETREPRGGVNEQFF. The CDR3 DNA reads TGTGCCAGCAGTGAAACCAGGGAACCTCGGGGAGGTGTAAATGAGCAGTTCTTC.

This clone was counted between two and nine times. The CDR3 sequence is CASSQDSSSGELFF. The CDR3 bases are TGTGCCAGCAGCCAGGACAGTTCCTCCGGGGAGCTGTTTTTT. J is TRBJ2-2 and V is TRBV5-4, with TRBD1 as a possible D gene (6 bases). The CDR3 length is 14 residues. V lost 4 bases to trimming and J lost 6 bases, with 13 bases between them. Germline CDR1 and CDR2: SGHNT and YYREEE (reference sequence).

The genes are TRBV7-2 and TRBJ2-7, with 9 nucleotides matching TRBD2. J was trimmed by 5 bases and V by 2 bases; bases with no gene match: 10. The CDR3 is made up of 16 amino acids. Germline V gene data show CDR1 as SGHTA and CDR2 as FQGNSA. The CDR3 DNA is TGTGCCAGCAGCTTACTAGCGGGAAGTTCGTTAGACGAGCAGTACTTC. Amino acid sequence: CASSLLAGSSLDEQYF.

In regard to this clone: This specimen includes other DNA sequences encoding the same CDR3. The chain carries TRBV18 and TRBJ1-5; D not certain. V was clipped by 3 bases and J by 4 bases, with 7 bases between them. Germline assignment: CDR1 KGHSH and CDR2 LQKENI. This CDR3 has 13 amino acids. Here the CDR3 reads CASSPPGNQPQHF. CDR3 nucleotide sequence: TGTGCCAGCTCACCTCCCGGGAATCAGCCCCAGCATTTT.

This chain links TRBV6-1 with TRBJ2-1; tentatively, D is TRBD1 (6 bases). V shed 2 bases and J shed 3 bases, with 11 bases lying between them. Looked up from germline, CDR1 is MNHNS and CDR2 is SASEGT. The CDR3 length is 15 residues. As DNA, the CDR3 is TGTGCCAGCAGTGAATCCCAGGGGCACTACAATGAGCAGTTCTTC. Amino acids: CASSESQGHYNEQFF.

The count of this clone is one. The chain is built from TRBV30 and TRBJ1-3; D call uncertain. The V end lost 2 bases, the J end lost 0 bases, and 14 bases lay between the germline ends. CDR1 is GTSNPN, CDR2 SVGIG, per germline (reference sequence). This CDR3 region has 16 residues. The CDR3: CAWSMAEVFSGNTIYF. The CDR3 nucleotides read TGTGCCTGGAGTATGGCGGAGGTTTTCTCTGGAAACACCATATATTTT. The full variable domain, in which reference TRBV30 and TRBJ1-3 provide the parts outside the CDR3, is SQTIHQWPATLVQPVGSPLSLECTVEGTSNPNLYWYRQAAGRGLQLLFYSVGIGQISSEVPQNLSASRPQDRQFILSSKKLLLSDSGFYLCAWSMAEVFSGNTIYFGEGSWLTVV.

This chain uses TRBV5-1 with TRBJ2-7; a weak D match, TRBD1 (6 bases). CDR3 size: 15 residues. The germline V gene encodes CDR1 SGHRS and CDR2 YFSETQ. The V end lost 5 bases, the J end lost 2 bases, and 17 bases lay between the germline ends. CDR3 amino acids: CASSPDRLPPYEQYF. CDR3 DNA sequence: TGCGCCAGCAGTCCAGACAGGCTTCCTCCCTACGAGCAGTACTTC.

This clone has just a few counts. The chain joins TRBV5-4 to TRBJ2-3; 8 nucleotides align to TRBD2. Germline-derived CDR1 and CDR2 are SGHNT and YYREEE (reference sequence). The ends lost 0 bases at V and 1 base at J; junction bases unmatched: 7. This CDR3 is 17 amino acids long. CDR3 amino acids: CASSLGLAGSGTDTQYF. For the CDR3, the DNA is TGTGCCAGCAGCTTGGGCCTAGCGGGTTCCGGCACAGATACGCAGTATTTT.

This sequence joins TRBV11-2 and TRBJ2-7, with a tentative D call TRBD1 (5 bases). V was trimmed by 1 base and J by 3 bases, leaving 16 bases between them. CDR1 is SGHAT, CDR2 FQNNGV, per germline. This CDR3 has 16 amino acids. This chain's CDR3 is CASSLVLREMGYEQYF. The DNA for the CDR3 is TGTGCCAGCAGCTTAGTCCTCAGGGAAATGGGCTACGAGCAGTACTTC. Together with reference TRBV11-2 and TRBJ2-7, the CDR3 gives the full variable domain: EAGVAQSPRYKIIEKRQSVAFWCNPISGHATLYWYQQILGQGPKLLIQFQNNGVVDDSQLPKDRFSAERLKGVDSTLKIQPAKLEDSAVYLCASSLVLREMGYEQYFGPGTRLTVT.

The V gene is TRBV2, the J gene TRBJ1-1; TRBD1 might be the D (5 bases). Germline V gene sequence: CDR1 SNHLY, CDR2 FYNNEI. The length of the CDR3 is 13 residues. Trimming stripped 7 bases from V and 4 bases from J, with 13 bases between. The CDR3 region is CASKPGDSTEAFF. The DNA of the CDR3 is TGTGCCAGCAAACCGGGGGATAGCACTGAAGCTTTCTTT.

The V and J genes are TRBV7-7 and TRBJ2-1; 7 bases match TRBD2. Germline trimming cut 2 bases from V and 7 bases from J; bases unmatched to any gene: 8. Looked up from germline, CDR1 is SSHAT and CDR2 is FNYEAQ (reference sequence). CDR3 length equals 15 residues. In DNA form, the CDR3 reads TGTGCCAGCAGCTTAATGGCGGGAGTTTGGAATGAGCAGTTCTTC. Its translation: CASSLMAGVWNEQFF. Combining the CDR3 with reference TRBV7-7 and TRBJ2-1 gives the whole variable domain GAGVSQSPRYKVTKRGQDVTLRCDPISSHATLYWYQQALGQGPEFLTYFNYEAQPDKSGLPSDRFSAERPEGSISTLTIQRTEQRDSAMYRCASSLMAGVWNEQFFGPGTRLTVL.

The chain is built from TRBV6-5 and TRBJ2-3; 8 nucleotides match TRBD2. Germline CDR1 is MNHEY and CDR2 is SVGAGI. The CDR3 is 15 amino acids. With V trimmed by 2 bases and J by 3 bases, 4 bases remained unmatched. The CDR3 is CASSYVTGGTDTQYF. The CDR3 bases are TGTGCCAGCAGTTACGTCACGGGAGGGACAGATACGCAGTATTTT.